The 27 T cell receptor beta chains presented below share a single source sample, sequenced in a study of cytomegalovirus exposure and HLA in healthy donors. Only in-frame clones appear in the TCRdb table, and some are missing; sequencing was by immunoSEQ multiplex PCR. In the table there are about 120,000 clones, roughly nine tenths of which are singletons. Input material: PBMCs. Receptors originate from a woman aged 18 to 35 in good health and CMV-seronegative.

The chain joins TRBV7-8 to TRBJ2-2, with D possibly matching TRBD2 (6 bases). Trimming took off 7 bases at V and 0 bases at J, with 15 bases between the two ends. The germline gives CDR1 SGHVS, CDR2 FQNEAQ. This CDR3 region has 16 residues. The CDR3 region is CASTPWAGSNTGELFF. As DNA, the CDR3 is TGTGCCAGCACCCCTTGGGCGGGATCGAACACCGGGGAGCTGTTTTTT.

The rearrangement uses TRBV11-3 and TRBJ2-2, with D possibly being TRBD1 (5 bases). The CDR3 totals 15 residues. V lost 5 bases and J lost 1, with 11 bases in between. Germline CDR1 SGHNT, CDR2 YENEEA. The CDR3 coding sequence is TGTGCCAGCAGCATCCTTAGGGGGAACACCGGGGAGCTGTTTTTT. This gives the protein CASSILRGNTGELFF.

CDR3: CASSVPTSGGNTGELFF. CDR3 DNA: TGTGCCAGCAGCGTTCCGACTAGCGGGGGGAACACCGGGGAGCTGTTTTTT. The chain uses TRBV9 and TRBJ2-2; 12 bases map to TRBD2. The CDR3 extends over 17 amino acids. V lost 2 bases, J lost 1 base, and 3 bases stayed unmatched. Per the germline V gene, CDR1 is SGDLS and CDR2 is YYNGEE.

The rearrangement links TRBV6-4 to TRBJ1-4; 10 bases match TRBD1. The CDR3 has 16 residues. The V segment lost 8 bases and the J segment 0 bases; nucleotides outside the gene matches: 6. Germline loops: CDR1 MRHNA, CDR2 SNTAGT. The CDR3 DNA follows: TGTGCCAGCCAACCGGGACAGGGGCCAACTAATGAAAAACTGTTTTTT. Its translation: CASQPGQGPTNEKLFF.

The chain recombines TRBV5-1 with TRBJ2-7; 11 bases are shared with TRBD2. This CDR3 contains 17 residues. CDR1 and CDR2 (germline): SGHRS, YFSETQ. Unmatched junction bases numbered 6, after V lost 0 bases and J lost 1 base. The CDR3 loop reads CASSLGRGTSGSYEQYF. The CDR3 nucleotides are TGCGCCAGCAGCTTGGGGAGGGGGACTAGCGGTTCCTACGAGCAGTACTTC. Complete variable domain (other parts from reference TRBV5-1 and TRBJ2-7): KAGVTQTPRYLIKTRGQQVTLSCSPISGHRSVSWYQQTPGQGLQFLFEYFSETQRNKGNFPGRFSGRQFSNSRSEMNVSTLELGDSALYLCASSLGRGTSGSYEQYFGPGTRLTVT.

As DNA, the CDR3 is TGTGCCAGCGCCTGGGGGGGTTACGACACTGAAGCTTTCTTT. Translation: CASAWGGYDTEAFF. This chain uses TRBV2 with TRBJ1-1; D perhaps matches TRBD1 (5 bases). Germline lookup yields CDR1 SNHLY and CDR2 FYNNEI. The ends were cut back, 8 bases at V and 3 bases at J, with 16 bases in the middle. There are 14 residues in the CDR3.

The chain recombines TRBV30 with TRBJ2-7; 8 bases match TRBD2. Germline lookup yields CDR1 GTSNPN and CDR2 SVGIG (reference sequence). Trimming took 4 bases from V and 0 from J; bases not matched to a gene: 2. CDR3 length: 13 amino acids. The CDR3 reads CAWNSGSSYEQYF. DNA of the CDR3: TGTGCCTGGAACAGCGGGAGCTCCTACGAGCAGTACTTC.

This clone was picked up a small number of times. CDR3 loop: CASSPPNPGTRDEQYF. CDR3 DNA: TGTGCCAGCAGCCCGCCAAATCCCGGGACTAGAGACGAGCAGTACTTC. The gene calls are TRBV7-8 and TRBJ2-7, with 8 nucleotides matching TRBD2. Losses at the gene ends were 5 bases for V and 5 bases for J; bases not matched to a gene: 14. The germline gives CDR1 SGHVS, CDR2 FQNEAQ. CDR3 length: 16 residues.

The chain joins TRBV10-1 to TRBJ2-3; D remains ambiguous. Germline lookup yields CDR1 WNHNN and CDR2 SYGVQD (reference sequence). The CDR3 runs 13 residues. V shed 4 bases and J shed 0 bases, with 5 bases lying between them. CDR3 coding DNA: TGCGCCAGCAGTGCCGAGAGCACAGATACGCAGTATTTT. This sequence encodes CASSAESTDTQYF.

V usage is TRBV5-6 and J usage is TRBJ2-7; no clear D. The CDR3 covers 12 residues. With 2 bases removed from V and 8 bases from J, the gap between germline ends came to 11 bases. Germline V CDR1 and CDR2: SGHDT, YYEEEE. The CDR3 reads CASSFVSSQQYF. The CDR3 DNA follows: TGTGCCAGCAGCTTTGTCTCAAGCCAGCAGTACTTC.

This chain links TRBV6-4 with TRBJ2-1; D is possibly TRBD1 (5 bases). Germline lookup yields CDR1 MRHNA and CDR2 SNTAGT. This CDR3 spans 16 amino acids. The V and J ends lost 2 bases and 2 bases respectively, with 13 bases between them. CDR3 protein: CASSDGASPPYNEQFF. The DNA for the CDR3 is TGTGCCAGCAGTGACGGGGCTTCCCCGCCCTACAATGAGCAGTTCTTC.

The V gene is TRBV6-1, the J gene TRBJ1-1; TRBD1 is a possible D gene (6 bases). The CDR3 runs 15 residues. With 3 bases removed from V and 4 bases from J, the gap between germline ends came to 15 bases. Germline CDR1 is MNHNS and CDR2 is SASEGT. CDR3 residues: CASSEPSTGRTEAFF. CDR3 nucleotides: TGTGCCAGCAGTGAGCCGAGTACAGGGCGCACTGAAGCTTTCTTT.

The V and J genes are TRBV9 and TRBJ2-2; 11 bases align to TRBD2. From germline, CDR1 is SGDLS and CDR2 YYNGEE. The CDR3 spans 17 residues. The trim removed 3 bases at V and 4 bases at J, leaving 8 bases unmatched. The CDR3 here is CASSGLTSGKGTGELFF. Written as DNA, the CDR3 is TGTGCCAGCAGCGGGCTGACTAGCGGGAAAGGCACCGGGGAGCTGTTTTTT.

The chain joins TRBV5-1 to TRBJ2-1, with D perhaps TRBD1 (8 bases). Per germline, CDR1 SGHRS and CDR2 YFSETQ. The V end was cut by 5 bases, the J end by 7 bases, with 16 bases between. The CDR3 spans 14 residues. The DNA of the CDR3 is TGCGCCAGCAGTCCGGACAGGGAGGGTAATGAGCAGTTCTTC. Encoded protein: CASSPDREGNEQFF.

About this clone itself: The same CDR3 arises from other DNA sequences in this sample as well. The chain couples TRBV29-1 to TRBJ2-3, with unresolved D. Germline V gene sequence: CDR1 SQVTM, CDR2 ANQGSEA. The length of the CDR3 is 10 residues. The germline V and J ends were trimmed by 6 bases and 6 bases, with 7 bases remaining between them. CDR3 DNA sequence: TGCAGCGTATACTCTGATACGCAGTATTTT. Translated: CSVYSDTQYF.

The rearrangement uses TRBV10-2 and TRBJ1-2; 8 bases are a match to TRBD1. This CDR3 has 12 residues. Germline V CDR1 and CDR2: WSHSY, SAAADI. V trimming: 5 bases; J trimming: 8 bases; junction bases outside the gene matches: 4. As DNA, the CDR3 is TGCGCCAGCAGTACCGGGACAGGAGGCTACACCTTC. It encodes CASSTGTGGYTF.

The V call is TRBV10-3, the J call TRBJ1-5; TRBD1 agrees at 8 bases. With 6 bases clipped from V and 6 bases from J, the junction kept 7 bases outside the gene matches. The CDR3 totals 14 residues. Germline CDR1 and CDR2: ENHRY and SYGVKD. In nucleotides, the CDR3 is TGTGCCATCAGCCAGACAGGGGACAGTCAGCCCCAGCATTTT. Its translation: CAISQTGDSQPQHF.

The chain carries TRBV11-2 and TRBJ1-2; the D is unclear. The CDR3 covers 14 residues. In germline, CDR1 is SGHAT, CDR2 FQNNGV. V lost 1 base and J lost 6, with 12 bases in between. CDR3 in amino acids: CASSLGSGSDGYTF. The CDR3 nucleotides read TGTGCCAGCAGCTTAGGGTCGGGGTCGGATGGCTACACCTTC.

V gene TRBV4-1 combines with J gene TRBJ2-1; no clear D gene. The CDR3 is 15 amino acids. The V and J ends lost 1 base and 0 bases respectively, with 7 bases between them. Per germline, CDR1 MGHRA and CDR2 YSYEKL. The CDR3, as DNA: TGCGCCAGCAGCCAAGCCCGGAGCTCCTACAATGAGCAGTTCTTC. Encoded protein: CASSQARSSYNEQFF.

The chain employs TRBV6-4 and TRBJ2-1; 7 positions match TRBD1. The germline V gene has CDR1 MRHNA and CDR2 SNTAGT. Trimming at V came to 6 bases and at J to 8 bases, leaving 10 bases not matched to a gene. The CDR3 length is 14 residues. The CDR3 nucleotides read TGTGCCAGCAGCCGAGACAGGGTTTCAGATGAGCAGTTCTTC. It is translated as CASSRDRVSDEQFF.

The CDR3 region has the DNA TGTGCCAGCAGCTTAGTCGAGGCCGAGACCAAAAACATTCAGTACTTC. Translating it yields CASSLVEAETKNIQYF. V is TRBV7-9 and J is TRBJ2-4; D is undetermined. Germline V gene lookup returns CDR1 SEHNR and CDR2 FQNEAQ (reference sequence). Trimming cost V 1 base and J 2 bases, with 12 bases left between them. This CDR3 is 16 amino acids long.

The chain joins TRBV6-5 to TRBJ2-3; 7 bases fit TRBD2. Germline lookup yields CDR1 MNHEY and CDR2 SVGAGI. V lost 2 bases and J lost 6; bases outside the gene matches: 5. The CDR3 consists of 14 residues. In DNA form, the CDR3 reads TGTGCCAGCAGTTACGGTGCGGGAGTTGATACGCAGTATTTT. Residues: CASSYGAGVDTQYF.

This clone was counted a few times. This chain links TRBV10-1 with TRBJ1-1, with D unresolved. The germline gives CDR1 WNHNN, CDR2 SYGVQD (reference sequence). The germline V and J ends were trimmed by 5 bases and 0 bases, with 7 bases remaining between them. CDR3 length: 13 residues. For the CDR3, the DNA is TGCGCCAGCAGTCCGCGGATGAACACTGAAGCTTTCTTT. This gives the protein CASSPRMNTEAFF.

The J gene is TRBJ1-1, the V gene TRBV6-5, with 9 bases aligning to TRBD1. The CDR3 is made up of 14 amino acids. Germline values: CDR1 MNHEY, CDR2 SVGAGI. Trimming at V came to 4 bases and at J to 4 bases, leaving 4 bases not matched to a gene. CDR3 loop: CASSSGTGTTEAFF. The CDR3, as DNA: TGTGCCAGCAGTTCCGGGACAGGGACCACTGAAGCTTTCTTT.

This clone was picked up one time. The CDR3, as DNA: TGTGCCAGCAGCTTAGGGACTAGCGCCTACAATGAGCAGTTCTTC. Amino acid sequence: CASSLGTSAYNEQFF. V usage is TRBV5-6 and J usage is TRBJ2-1, with TRBD2 matching over 10 bases. This CDR3 contains 15 residues. V trimming: 2 bases; J trimming: 2 bases; junction bases outside the gene matches: 1. The germline V gene has CDR1 SGHDT and CDR2 YYEEEE.

The chain links TRBV6-6 to TRBJ1-2, with TRBD1 identical over 9 bases. Germline assignment: CDR1 MNHNY and CDR2 SVGAGI (reference sequence). After removal of 6 bases from V and 7 bases from J, the junction contained 3 bases not matched to a gene. The CDR3 loop spans 12 amino acids. As DNA, the CDR3 is TGTGCCAGCAGGCGACAGGGGGTTGGCTACACCTTC. Translated, it gives CASRRQGVGYTF.

V usage is TRBV29-1 and J usage is TRBJ1-1, with a possible D match to TRBD1 (5 bases). The CDR3 covers 13 residues. Trimming pared 5 bases from V and 0 bases from J, leaving 10 bases between. CDR1 SQVTM and CDR2 ANQGSEA come from the germline V gene. CDR3 sequence (DNA): TGCAGCGTTTGCAGGGCGATGAACACTGAAGCTTTCTTT. It specifies CSVCRAMNTEAFF. Variable domain in full (rest from reference TRBV29-1 and TRBJ1-1): SAVISQKPSRDICQRGTSLTIQCQVDSQVTMMFWYRQQPGQSLTLIATANQGSEATYESGFVIDKFPISRPNLTFSTLTVSNMSPEDSSIYLCSVCRAMNTEAFFGQGTRLTVV.